These T cell receptor beta chains were read from a single sample in a study of CD4 T cells in relation to SARS-CoV-2 and coronaviruses. Some clones are missing from TCRdb's copy, which holds only in-frame ones; the method was immunoSEQ multiplex PCR. There are 15,000 to 25,000 clones in the sample; about 80% occur only once, and roughly 25% lies in the top ten. These receptors' antigens are unknown. The source material was CD4+ T cells from PBMCs, cultured in vitro. These receptor sequences come from a human donor in good health. Each CDR3 is given without its conserved first and last residue.

ASSLSSATSGLDTDTQY	TRBV27	TRBJ2-3
SVNQGNGNTEAF	TRBV29-1	TRBJ1-1
ASSIMAGGSYNEQF	TRBV19	TRBJ2-1
ASSPSSGGYQETQY	TRBV7-2	TRBJ2-5
ASSPLAGGGVEQY	TRBV6-5	TRBJ2-7
ASSLRRGTGPPYEQY	TRBV6-2/TRBV6-3	TRBJ2-7
ASSALAGGTYEQY	TRBV5-6	TRBJ2-7
ASSADPYTDTQY	TRBV7-3	TRBJ2-3
ASSRDGSGNTIY	TRBV2	TRBJ1-3
ASSPARVKETQY	TRBV7-8	TRBJ2-5
AWSVSGKNTGELF	TRBV30	TRBJ2-2
ASSLVADSGNTIY	TRBV7-9	TRBJ1-3
ASKTRQTYTEAF	TRBV5-1	TRBJ1-1
ASSPGSGQPQH	TRBV18	TRBJ1-5
ASSREGGRKQF	TRBV7-3	TRBJ2-1
ASSSQGRNTGELF	TRBV5-6	TRBJ2-2
ASSQGAAGAGSPLH	TRBV4-3	TRBJ1-6
ASSLSEYQPQH	TRBV7-2	TRBJ1-5
ASSQQANSPLH	TRBV14	TRBJ1-6
ASSEVDISNTGELF	TRBV6-1	TRBJ2-2
ASSQGGSLASPDTQY	TRBV4-3	TRBJ2-3
ASSQVSSSVEQY	TRBV3-1/TRBV3-2	TRBJ2-7
SASRVGGGGETQY	TRBV20-1	TRBJ2-5
ASSALPGGGYT	TRBV25-1	TRBJ1-2
ASSTTYEQY	TRBV7-2	TRBJ2-7
ASSVVGTGNILEQF	TRBV9	TRBJ2-1
ASSSGQGTYEQY	TRBV5-1	TRBJ2-7
ASSSPGLAGETQY	TRBV3-1/TRBV3-2	TRBJ2-5
ASSPRERGPAGGYNEQF	TRBV7-3	TRBJ2-1
ATSRGQGATLRQPQH	TRBV15	TRBJ1-5
ASRPGAPGYGYT	TRBV7-2	TRBJ1-2
ASSRTGTGRNYGYT	TRBV19	TRBJ1-2
ASSDEGGGLAGAFDKNIQY	TRBV6-4	TRBJ2-4
ASSLLGGRETQY	TRBV7-8	TRBJ2-5
ASSQGTGDFGELF	TRBV4-3	TRBJ2-2
ASSPRRGPTDTQY	TRBV7-9	TRBJ2-3
ASSFGGRGNQPQH	TRBV13	TRBJ1-5
AISGGSYEQY	TRBV10-3	TRBJ2-7
ASSYGLGLSYEQY	TRBV6-5	TRBJ2-7
ASSLGQDNEQF	TRBV7-2	TRBJ2-1
ASREGLASSYEQY	TRBV7-2	TRBJ2-7
ASSDTSGSYNEQF	TRBV6-6	TRBJ2-1
ASKIHQGADEQY	TRBV7-8	TRBJ2-7
ASSPGNWDYEQY	TRBV18	TRBJ2-7
ASSLSGRNNEQF	TRBV7-7	TRBJ2-1
ASSNRGRGTDTQY	TRBV27	TRBJ2-3
ASSWQRTSGGAYEQY	TRBV7-2	TRBJ2-7
ASSRLAPPED	TRBV6-2/TRBV6-3	TRBJ2-7